The rows below give T cell receptor beta chains drawn from one sample of a study of blood T cells in healthy people across ages. TCRdb re-analysed the 5' RACE reads in MiXCR, keeping a single row per CDR3 protein. The sample lists hundreds of thousands of distinct CDR3 sequences, around 38% occurring once. Sequencing was done on a sample of blood. These receptor sequences come from an elderly man in good health. The CDR3 runs from the conserved cysteine through the conserved F or W. D genes are given only for firm matches. Size values are once, few and many counts, or a class for expanded clones, and some rows have none.

cdr3_nt: TGTGCCAGCAGTGCCGTGCGCAGTGATGGCTACACCTTC; cdr3_aa: CASSAVRSDGYTF; clone_size: NA; d_call: NA; j_call: TRBJ1-2; v_call: TRBV6-1
cdr3_nt: TGTGCCAGCAGCTCCACGGCAGGGTGGGAGCAGTACTTC; cdr3_aa: CASSSTAGWEQYF; clone_size: NA; d_call: NA; j_call: TRBJ2-7; v_call: TRBV11-2
cdr3_nt: TGTGCCAGCAGCTTGGATGGACAGGGATTCTACGAGCAGTACTTC; cdr3_aa: CASSLDGQGFYEQYF; clone_size: NA; d_call: TRBD1; j_call: TRBJ2-7; v_call: TRBV5-5
cdr3_nt: TGTGCCAGCAGTGAGGTCTCCGTGAAACTGTTTTTT; cdr3_aa: CASSEVSVKLFF; clone_size: NA; d_call: NA; j_call: TRBJ1-4; v_call: TRBV2
cdr3_nt: TGCAGTGCTAGAGGCCGGACGGGAAGTGAGACCCAGTACTTC; cdr3_aa: CSARGRTGSETQYF; clone_size: NA; d_call: NA; j_call: TRBJ2-5; v_call: TRBV20-1
cdr3_nt: TGTGCCAGCACCGGAAGGGGGAAACAAGAGACCCAGTACTTC; cdr3_aa: CASTGRGKQETQYF; clone_size: NA; d_call: NA; j_call: TRBJ2-5; v_call: TRBV7-9
cdr3_nt: TGTGCCAGCAGTTTAGGACCGGTGACCTCCTTTGGCTACACCTTC; cdr3_aa: CASSLGPVTSFGYTF; clone_size: NA; d_call: NA; j_call: TRBJ1-2; v_call: TRBV6-2/TRBV6-3
cdr3_nt: TGTGCCAGCAGCTTATACAGGACAGTAGATACGCAGTATTTT; cdr3_aa: CASSLYRTVDTQYF; clone_size: few; d_call: NA; j_call: TRBJ2-3; v_call: TRBV7-2
cdr3_nt: TGTGCCAGCAGCTTAGTGGCTAGCGGGGGGCAAGAGACCCAGTACTTC; cdr3_aa: CASSLVASGGQETQYF; clone_size: NA; d_call: TRBD2; j_call: TRBJ2-5; v_call: TRBV7-8
cdr3_nt: TGTGCCAGCAGCCTCCAAAGCGGGAGAACCTACAATGAGCAGTTCTTC; cdr3_aa: CASSLQSGRTYNEQFF; clone_size: NA; d_call: TRBD2; j_call: TRBJ2-1; v_call: TRBV7-2
cdr3_nt: TGTGCCAGCAGCCACCTTGGACAGAGACCAACCTATGGCTACACCTTC; cdr3_aa: CASSHLGQRPTYGYTF; clone_size: NA; d_call: NA; j_call: TRBJ1-2; v_call: TRBV14
cdr3_nt: TGTGCCAGCAGCTTAACGCGGGGGGGGGATATTGAGCAGTTCTTC; cdr3_aa: CASSLTRGGDIEQFF; clone_size: few; d_call: TRBD2; j_call: TRBJ2-1; v_call: TRBV7-2
cdr3_nt: TGTGCCAGCAGCTTTGAGCGGGTGGGGGATACGCAGTATTTT; cdr3_aa: CASSFERVGDTQYF; clone_size: NA; d_call: NA; j_call: TRBJ2-3; v_call: TRBV7-8
cdr3_nt: TGTGCCAGCAGTTTAGTCCGAGGGGTCAGAACAGATACGCAGTATTTT; cdr3_aa: CASSLVRGVRTDTQYF; clone_size: NA; d_call: NA; j_call: TRBJ2-3; v_call: TRBV12-3/TRBV12-4
cdr3_nt: TGTGCCAGCACCACGGGACTAGTTAACACCGGGGAGCTGTTTTTT; cdr3_aa: CASTTGLVNTGELFF; clone_size: NA; d_call: TRBD2; j_call: TRBJ2-2; v_call: TRBV6-2/TRBV6-3
cdr3_nt: TGTGCCAGCAGTCCGGTAGGGCAGATGAACTATGGCTACACCTTC; cdr3_aa: CASSPVGQMNYGYTF; clone_size: few; d_call: NA; j_call: TRBJ1-2; v_call: TRBV6-1
cdr3_nt: TGTGCCAGCACCGACTCCAGGGTGGGTGGCTACACCTTC; cdr3_aa: CASTDSRVGGYTF; clone_size: NA; d_call: NA; j_call: TRBJ1-2; v_call: TRBV28
cdr3_nt: TGCAGCGTCGAACCGGACAGGGGTCCAGGATACGAGCAGTACTTC; cdr3_aa: CSVEPDRGPGYEQYF; clone_size: many; d_call: TRBD1; j_call: TRBJ2-7; v_call: TRBV29-1
cdr3_nt: TGTGCCAGCAGCTTAAGTACTAGCGGGACGTCGACGCAGTATTTT; cdr3_aa: CASSLSTSGTSTQYF; clone_size: NA; d_call: TRBD2; j_call: TRBJ2-3; v_call: TRBV7-9
cdr3_nt: TGCAGTGCTATTACAGGAGGCTCGGGTAGGAATGAGCAGTTCTTC; cdr3_aa: CSAITGGSGRNEQFF; clone_size: NA; d_call: NA; j_call: TRBJ2-1; v_call: TRBV20-1
cdr3_nt: TGCAGTGCTAACGGGGGGGCCCGCTTCGAGCAGTACTTC; cdr3_aa: CSANGGARFEQYF; clone_size: NA; d_call: TRBD2; j_call: TRBJ2-7; v_call: TRBV20-1
cdr3_nt: TGCAGCGGGCGTCGCGGGAGGGCGACTGAGCAGTACTTC; cdr3_aa: CSGRRGRATEQYF; clone_size: many; d_call: TRBD2; j_call: TRBJ2-7; v_call: TRBV29-1
cdr3_nt: TGTGCCAGCAGACCGGGACAGCCTGGGGCCAACGTCCTGACTTTC; cdr3_aa: CASRPGQPGANVLTF; clone_size: few; d_call: TRBD1; j_call: TRBJ2-6; v_call: TRBV6-5
cdr3_nt: TGTGCCAGCAGGACGCAGCGGGGGGGAATCTACAATGAGCAGTACTTC; cdr3_aa: CASRTQRGGIYNEQYF; clone_size: NA; d_call: TRBD2; j_call: TRBJ2-5; v_call: TRBV6-2/TRBV6-3
cdr3_nt: TGTGCCACCAGTGATTCAAAACCACAGGGGAATTTGGATGAGCAGTTCTTC; cdr3_aa: CATSDSKPQGNLDEQFF; clone_size: NA; d_call: TRBD1; j_call: TRBJ2-1; v_call: TRBV24-1
cdr3_nt: TGTGCCAGCAGTTTCTACGGGCTCAGTGGGGCCAACGTCCTGACTTTC; cdr3_aa: CASSFYGLSGANVLTF; clone_size: NA; d_call: NA; j_call: TRBJ2-6; v_call: TRBV28
cdr3_nt: TGTGCCAGCCTGGACCCTCAGGATACGCAGTATTTT; cdr3_aa: CASLDPQDTQYF; clone_size: NA; d_call: NA; j_call: TRBJ2-3; v_call: TRBV6-2/TRBV6-3
cdr3_nt: TGTGCCAGCAGGGAGGGGATCTCCTACGAGCAGTACTTC; cdr3_aa: CASREGISYEQYF; clone_size: few; d_call: NA; j_call: TRBJ2-7; v_call: TRBV6-1
cdr3_nt: TGTGCCAGCAGCGCCCCTGGGACAGGGCACTACAATGAGCAGTTCTTC; cdr3_aa: CASSAPGTGHYNEQFF; clone_size: few; d_call: TRBD1; j_call: TRBJ2-1; v_call: TRBV28
cdr3_nt: TGTGCCAGCAGCTTAGGGACACCCCTCTACGAGCAGTACTTC; cdr3_aa: CASSLGTPLYEQYF; clone_size: few; d_call: NA; j_call: TRBJ2-7; v_call: TRBV7-2
cdr3_nt: TGTGCCAGCAGCTTACCGGGACAGGGTGGCGGCTACACCTTC; cdr3_aa: CASSLPGQGGGYTF; clone_size: NA; d_call: TRBD1; j_call: TRBJ1-2; v_call: TRBV7-9
cdr3_nt: TGCAGCGTTGCGGCGGGGGCCCGAGGGTCCCCGACGCAGTATTTT; cdr3_aa: CSVAAGARGSPTQYF; clone_size: NA; d_call: NA; j_call: TRBJ2-3; v_call: TRBV29-1
cdr3_nt: TGTGCCAGCAGCGTAGGCTCTAGCGGTTTTTATGGGAGCACAGATACGCAGTATTTT; cdr3_aa: CASSVGSSGFYGSTDTQYF; clone_size: NA; d_call: TRBD2; j_call: TRBJ2-3; v_call: TRBV9
cdr3_nt: TGTGCCAGCAGACTTACTTTAGCGGGGGTCACAGATACGCAGTATTTT; cdr3_aa: CASRLTLAGVTDTQYF; clone_size: few; d_call: TRBD2; j_call: TRBJ2-3; v_call: TRBV27
cdr3_nt: TGTGCCAGCAGTTTAGGTAGCGGCGCAGATACGCAGTATTTT; cdr3_aa: CASSLGSGADTQYF; clone_size: many; d_call: NA; j_call: TRBJ2-3; v_call: TRBV27
cdr3_nt: TGCAGTGCTAGTGCGGGAGGGAGAAACAATGAGCAGTTCTTC; cdr3_aa: CSASAGGRNNEQFF; clone_size: many; d_call: TRBD2; j_call: TRBJ2-1; v_call: TRBV20-1
cdr3_nt: TGTGCCAGCAGCTTTGGGGATAACAAGCAGTACTTC; cdr3_aa: CASSFGDNKQYF; clone_size: NA; d_call: NA; j_call: TRBJ2-5; v_call: TRBV6-2/TRBV6-3
cdr3_nt: TGTGCCAGCAGCCAAGAAGGATCCACAGGGGGGGGCAATCCGCCCCAGCATTTT; cdr3_aa: CASSQEGSTGGGNPPQHF; clone_size: NA; d_call: TRBD1; j_call: TRBJ1-5; v_call: TRBV14
cdr3_nt: TGCGCCAGCAGCCAAGGAAAGGGACTAGCGGTATACAATGAGCAGTTCTTC; cdr3_aa: CASSQGKGLAVYNEQFF; clone_size: NA; d_call: TRBD2; j_call: TRBJ2-1; v_call: TRBV4-1
cdr3_nt: TGCGCCAGCAGCCCTCTCGGGGGATCGGGCAATGAGCAGTTCTTC; cdr3_aa: CASSPLGGSGNEQFF; clone_size: NA; d_call: NA; j_call: TRBJ2-1; v_call: TRBV5-1
cdr3_nt: TGCGCCAGCAGCCGGGATTTGACTAGCGTTCAATACAATGAGCAGTTCTTC; cdr3_aa: CASSRDLTSVQYNEQFF; clone_size: few; d_call: TRBD2; j_call: TRBJ2-1; v_call: TRBV4-1
cdr3_nt: TGTGCCAGCAGCCCGGCCCGAGTTGCAGGGGGCTTCACAGATACGCAGTATTTT; cdr3_aa: CASSPARVAGGFTDTQYF; clone_size: NA; d_call: TRBD1; j_call: TRBJ2-3; v_call: TRBV5-8
cdr3_nt: TGTGCCAGCAGAACCAGGGGGGTGGGAACTGAAGCTTTCTTT; cdr3_aa: CASRTRGVGTEAFF; clone_size: few; d_call: TRBD1; j_call: TRBJ1-1; v_call: TRBV6-5
cdr3_nt: TGTGCCAGCTGGGGTTACACTGAAGCTTTCTTT; cdr3_aa: CASWGYTEAFF; clone_size: NA; d_call: NA; j_call: TRBJ1-1; v_call: TRBV28
cdr3_nt: TGCGCCAGCAGCTCCGTAGCGGGACCGACCTACGAGCAGTACTTC; cdr3_aa: CASSSVAGPTYEQYF; clone_size: NA; d_call: TRBD2; j_call: TRBJ2-7; v_call: TRBV4-3
cdr3_nt: TGCAGTGCTAGAGATCTCCTAAACTACAATGAGCAGTACTTC; cdr3_aa: CSARDLLNYNEQYF; clone_size: NA; d_call: NA; j_call: TRBJ2-7; v_call: TRBV20-1
cdr3_nt: TGTGCCAGCAGTTGGGGACTGGGGGGCGAGCAGTACTTC; cdr3_aa: CASSWGLGGEQYF; clone_size: many; d_call: NA; j_call: TRBJ2-7; v_call: TRBV27
cdr3_nt: TGTGCCAGCAGCTTAACCCACAGCGGAGGGGGGAATGAGCAGTTCTTC; cdr3_aa: CASSLTHSGGGNEQFF; clone_size: NA; d_call: NA; j_call: TRBJ2-1; v_call: TRBV7-2
cdr3_nt: TGTGCCAGCAGCTCACTCGTAGGGAAGGATGAGCAGTTCTTC; cdr3_aa: CASSSLVGKDEQFF; clone_size: NA; d_call: NA; j_call: TRBJ2-1; v_call: TRBV7-8
cdr3_nt: TGTGCCAGCAGCCGATCAGGGGGGGTAGCAAATGAAAAACTGTTTTTT; cdr3_aa: CASSRSGGVANEKLFF; clone_size: NA; d_call: TRBD1; j_call: TRBJ1-4; v_call: TRBV7-8
cdr3_nt: TGCGCCAGCAGTGACAGGGGGCGGGATGATGGCTACACCTTC; cdr3_aa: CASSDRGRDDGYTF; clone_size: many; d_call: TRBD1; j_call: TRBJ1-2; v_call: TRBV10-2
cdr3_nt: TGCAGTGCTAGAGGGTCACCGGAGGACGAGCAGTACTTC; cdr3_aa: CSARGSPEDEQYF; clone_size: NA; d_call: NA; j_call: TRBJ2-7; v_call: TRBV20-1
cdr3_nt: TGCAGTGCTAGTGGGCCTAGCGGGAGAAATACGCAGTATTTT; cdr3_aa: CSASGPSGRNTQYF; clone_size: few; d_call: TRBD2; j_call: TRBJ2-3; v_call: TRBV20-1